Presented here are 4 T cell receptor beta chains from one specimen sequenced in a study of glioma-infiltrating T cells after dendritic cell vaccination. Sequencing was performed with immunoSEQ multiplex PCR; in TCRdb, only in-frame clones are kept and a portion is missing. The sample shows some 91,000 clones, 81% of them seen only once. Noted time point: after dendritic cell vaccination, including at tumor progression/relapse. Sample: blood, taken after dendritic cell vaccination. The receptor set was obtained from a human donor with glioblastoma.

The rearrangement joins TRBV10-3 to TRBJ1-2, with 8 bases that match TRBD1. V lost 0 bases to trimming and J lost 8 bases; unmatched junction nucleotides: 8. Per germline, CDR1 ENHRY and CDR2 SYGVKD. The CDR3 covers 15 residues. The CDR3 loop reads CAISESNQGARGYTF. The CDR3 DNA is TGTGCCATCAGTGAGTCGAACCAGGGGGCGAGAGGCTACACCTTC.

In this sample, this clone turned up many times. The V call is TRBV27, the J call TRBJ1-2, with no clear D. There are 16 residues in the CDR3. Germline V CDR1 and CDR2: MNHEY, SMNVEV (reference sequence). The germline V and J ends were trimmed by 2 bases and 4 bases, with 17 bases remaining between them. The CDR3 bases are TGTGCCAGCAGTTTAGTTTCCGGGATAAAGGTCTATGGCTACACCTTC. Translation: CASSLVSGIKVYGYTF.

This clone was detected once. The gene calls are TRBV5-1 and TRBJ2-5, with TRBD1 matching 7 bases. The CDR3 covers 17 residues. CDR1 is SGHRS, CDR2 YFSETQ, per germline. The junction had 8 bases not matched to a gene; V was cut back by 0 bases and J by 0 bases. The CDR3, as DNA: TGCGCCAGCAGCTTGGAAAGAAGCAGGGGGTACCAAGAGACCCAGTACTTC. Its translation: CASSLERSRGYQETQYF.

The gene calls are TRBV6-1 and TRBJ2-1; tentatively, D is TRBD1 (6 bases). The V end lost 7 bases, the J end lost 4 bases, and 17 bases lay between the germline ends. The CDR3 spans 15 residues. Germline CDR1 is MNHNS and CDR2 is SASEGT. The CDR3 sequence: CASTERGTYYNEQFF. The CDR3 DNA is TGTGCCAGCACCGAACGAGGGACATATTACAATGAGCAGTTCTTC.